This TCR beta chain emerged from a study of CD8+CD57+ T cells in acquired aplastic anemia. Sequenced patients had shown CD8+CD57+ cell expansion by flow cytometry. Notes on the study in general: The same twenty-nine CD8+ CDR3 sequences occurred in patients and in controls.

In the case of this clonotype: The antigen remains undetermined.

The template for TCR beta VDJ and CDR3 sequence profiling was genomic DNA. In TCRdb, the reads were re-called with MiXCR into one record per CDR3 protein. The sample yields approximately 170,000 distinct CDR3 sequences, less than 50% seen once. Trimming cost V 3 bases and J 3 bases, with 5 bases left between them. The CDR3 runs to 11 residues. Germline CDR1 DFQATT, CDR2 SNEGSKA (reference sequence). The chain has TRBV20-1 and TRBJ2-5; D is unclear. The sequenced sample was sorted CD4+, CD8+, or CD8+CD57+ T cells (not recorded which) from PBMCs. This TCR was sampled from a human donor with aplastic anemia. The CDR3, as DNA: TGCAGTGCTAGTCAAAAAGAGACCCAGTACTTC. Translated, it gives CSASQKETQYF.